A single sample gave rise to the 18 T cell receptor beta chains below, sequenced in a study of cytomegalovirus exposure and HLA in healthy donors. The PCR ran on 60 Vbeta and 13 Jbeta primers. Using immunoSEQ multiplex PCR, the repertoire was profiled, and TCRdb retains in-frame clones only, with some absent. The sample holds roughly 150,000 clones; over 70% are singletons and the top ten take 7%. Sample: PBMCs. These receptor sequences come from a man aged 25 to 40 in good health and CMV-seronegative.

This clone was detected only once. The chain links TRBV14 to TRBJ1-3; D unclear. The germline V gene has CDR1 SGHDN and CDR2 FVKESK. Trimming pared 1 base from V and 0 bases from J, leaving 4 bases between. This CDR3 spans 14 amino acids. The CDR3 nucleotides read TGTGCCAGCAGCCAAGTCAGCTCTGGAAACACCATATATTTT. Amino acids: CASSQVSSGNTIYF.

This clone was picked up a small number of times. A read error may account for a junction end that differs from germline. V and J are TRBV2 and TRBJ2-4; TRBD1 agrees at 10 bases. Germline assignment: CDR1 SNHLY and CDR2 FYNNEI. CDR3 size: 18 residues. For the CDR3, the DNA is TGTGCCAGCAGTGAAGTTCGGGGGACAGGGGAAGATGTAAACAGTCAGTACTTC. Protein sequence: CASSEVRGTGEDVNSQYF.

To note about this clone: The junction and the germline gene differ at one end; a read error may be behind it. The chain employs TRBV7-7 and TRBJ1-4, with a weak D call TRBD1 (6 bases). Germline CDR1 is SSHAT and CDR2 is FNYEAQ (reference sequence). The CDR3 contains 15 residues. Here the CDR3 reads CASSPTTGANEKLFF. In nucleotides, the CDR3 is TGTGCTAGCAGCCCGACGACAGGAGCTAATGAAAAACTGTTTTTT.

J is TRBJ1-2 and V is TRBV7-8, with D possibly being TRBD1 (5 bases). The CDR3 is 16 residues long. Germline V gene lookup returns CDR1 SGHVS and CDR2 FQNEAQ. V lost 0 bases and J 0 bases, leaving 11 bases between the germline ends. The CDR3 here is CASSLAGRNTNYGYTF. CDR3 nucleotide sequence: TGTGCCAGCAGCTTAGCGGGGCGCAACACTAACTATGGCTACACCTTC. Together with reference TRBV7-8 and TRBJ1-2, the CDR3 gives the full variable domain: GAGVSQSPRYKVAKRGQDVALRCDPISGHVSLFWYQQALGQGPEFLTYFQNEAQLDKSGLPSDRFFAERPEGSVSTLKIQRTQQEDSAVYLCASSLAGRNTNYGYTFGSGTRLTVV.

This clone has a handful of counts. This chain connects TRBV6-5 to TRBJ1-6; D is unresolved. Trimming shortened V by 1 base and J by 7 bases, and 11 bases separated the two germline ends. The CDR3 length is 15 residues. Germline V gene sequence: CDR1 MNHEY, CDR2 SVGAGI. The CDR3 sequence is CASSYWTPGNSPLHF. CDR3 coding DNA: TGTGCCAGCAGTTACTGGACCCCGGGAAATTCACCCCTCCACTTT.

This clone was found once. The gene calls are TRBV5-1 and TRBJ2-1; TRBD1 agrees at 7 bases. Germline V gene lookup returns CDR1 SGHRS and CDR2 YFSETQ. The CDR3 loop spans 15 amino acids. The V and J ends lost 1 base and 6 bases, in that order; junction bases with no gene match: 7. CDR3 sequence: CASSLSQGVTNEQFF. CDR3 sequence (DNA): TGCGCCAGCAGCTTGTCCCAGGGGGTAACCAATGAGCAGTTCTTC.

The rearrangement uses TRBV5-1 and TRBJ2-1; 11 positions agree with TRBD2. The CDR3 is 14 residues long. V was pared by 0 bases and J by 8 bases, with 1 base of the junction left unmatched. Germline values: CDR1 SGHRS, CDR2 YFSETQ. CDR3 bases: TGCGCCAGCAGCTTGGAACTAGCGGGAGATGAGCAGTTCTTC. Amino acid sequence: CASSLELAGDEQFF.

J is TRBJ2-7 and V is TRBV15; D may be TRBD2 (6 bases). Germline-derived CDR1 and CDR2 are LNHNV and YYDKDF (reference sequence). The CDR3 has 14 amino acids. The ends were cut back, 9 bases at V and 8 bases at J, with 23 bases in the middle. CDR3 bases: TGTGCCACGCAACCGGGGGACCTACCATCTAAGCAGTACTTC. This encodes CATQPGDLPSKQYF.

The DNA of the CDR3 is TGTGCCAGCAGCTGGGGACTAGCGGACGTCACAGATACGCAGTATTTT. This codes for CASSWGLADVTDTQYF. The chain combines TRBV7-2 with TRBJ2-3, with 11 bases fitting TRBD2. Germline V gene data show CDR1 as SGHTA and CDR2 as FQGNSA. Trimming removed 4 bases from V and 2 bases from J; junction bases left unmatched: 5. This CDR3 comprises 16 residues.

This clone was seen only a few times. For the CDR3, the DNA is TGTGCCAGCAGCTTACAGGGTTTAGAGGAGTTCTTC. Residues: CASSLQGLEEFF. The J gene is TRBJ2-1, the V gene TRBV11-2; perhaps TRBD1 as D (5 bases). Trimming stripped 2 bases from V and 14 bases from J, with 13 bases between. The CDR3 covers 12 residues. Germline V gives CDR1 SGHAT, CDR2 FQNNGV. The whole variable domain, remainder taken from reference TRBV11-2 and TRBJ2-1, is EAGVAQSPRYKIIEKRQSVAFWCNPISGHATLYWYQQILGQGPKLLIQFQNNGVVDDSQLPKDRFSAERLKGVDSTLKIQPAKLEDSAVYLCASSLQGLEEFFGPGTRLTVL.

Written as DNA, the CDR3 is TGTGCCAGCAGTTGGACAGTCGGGGCCAACGTCCTGACTTTC. Translated, it gives CASSWTVGANVLTF. The chain has TRBV6-5 and TRBJ2-6, with D tentatively TRBD1 (6 bases). The length of the CDR3 is 14 residues. The V end was cut by 4 bases, the J end by 4 bases, with 8 bases between. Germline V gives CDR1 MNHEY, CDR2 SVGAGI.

This clone was seen a few times. This chain joins TRBV4-1 and TRBJ1-1, with a weak D call TRBD1 (6 bases). Germline lookup yields CDR1 MGHRA and CDR2 YSYEKL. The CDR3 contains 14 residues. The V end was cut by 4 bases, the J end by 2 bases, with 11 bases between. The CDR3 nucleotides read TGCGCCAGCAGCCTATCGGGACATAACACTGAAGCTTTCTTT. This encodes CASSLSGHNTEAFF.

This chain connects TRBV11-2 to TRBJ2-7, with 10 positions matching TRBD2. CDR1 and CDR2 (germline): SGHAT, FQNNGV. The ends lost 5 bases at V and 5 bases at J; junction bases unmatched: 12. The CDR3 has 16 residues. CDR3 in amino acids: CASSRLSGRARNEQYF. CDR3 sequence (DNA): TGTGCCAGCAGCCGTTTAAGCGGGAGGGCCAGGAACGAGCAGTACTTC.

The rearrangement links TRBV11-2 to TRBJ2-3; 10 bases are a match to TRBD2. Germline V lookup: CDR1 SGHAT, CDR2 FQNNGV. V shed 6 bases and J 0 bases; nucleotides not matched to a gene: 6. This CDR3 is 16 amino acids long. The CDR3 bases are TGTGCCAGCAGTAGCGGGAGGCTTACCAGCACAGATACGCAGTATTTT. Protein sequence: CASSSGRLTSTDTQYF.

The table lists this clone with a few counts. Sequence at one end of the junction differs from germline and may be a read error. The chain links TRBV4-1 to TRBJ2-4, with 8 bases identical to TRBD1. CDR3 length: 17 residues. Germline CDR1 MGHRA, CDR2 YSYEKL. The CDR3, as DNA: TGCGCCAGCAGCCAAGATCAGGGGGCGGTGGCCAAAAACAGTCAGTACTTC. Amino acid sequence: CASSQDQGAVAKNSQYF.

Regarding this clone: Mismatch with germline at one junction end may stem from a read error. The chain has TRBV7-9 and TRBJ2-1, with a weak D call TRBD1 (5 bases). The CDR3 totals 15 residues. Germline CDR1 and CDR2: SEHNR and FQNEAQ (reference sequence). CDR3 coding DNA: TGTTCCAGCAGCTCAGACCAGAGGTGGGGCACTGAGCAGTTCTTC. Amino acid sequence: CSSSSDQRWGTEQFF.

This clone was counted a few times. The V and J genes are TRBV7-7 and TRBJ2-7; TRBD2 matches at 16 bases. From germline, CDR1 is SSHAT and CDR2 FNYEAQ (reference sequence). The CDR3 runs to 18 residues. V shed 5 bases and J 2 bases; nucleotides not matched to a gene: 9. CDR3 nucleotide sequence: TGTGCCAGCAGCCCGGCGCCGGGACTAGCGGGGGGGGCCTACGAGCAGTACTTC. It yields the protein CASSPAPGLAGGAYEQYF.

The chain carries TRBV2 and TRBJ2-3, with no clear D. The CDR3 sequence is 14 residues long. V was cut by 4 bases and J by 1 base, with 9 bases left in between. The germline CDR1 and CDR2 sequences are SNHLY and FYNNEI. The CDR3 loop is CASSGLGRTDTQYF. CDR3 sequence (DNA): TGTGCCAGCAGTGGTCTTGGGCGCACAGATACGCAGTATTTT.